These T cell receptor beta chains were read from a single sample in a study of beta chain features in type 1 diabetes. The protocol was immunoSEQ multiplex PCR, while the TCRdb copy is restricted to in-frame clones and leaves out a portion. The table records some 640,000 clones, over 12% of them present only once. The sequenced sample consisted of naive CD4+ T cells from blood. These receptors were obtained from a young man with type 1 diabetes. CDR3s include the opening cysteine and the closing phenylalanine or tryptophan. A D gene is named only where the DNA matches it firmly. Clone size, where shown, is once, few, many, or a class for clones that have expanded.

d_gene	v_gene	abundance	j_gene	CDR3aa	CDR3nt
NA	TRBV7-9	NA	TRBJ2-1	CASSLQQGEQFF	TGTGCCAGCAGCTTACAGCAGGGTGAGCAGTTCTTC
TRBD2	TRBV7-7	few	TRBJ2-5	CASSLGRTSGMETQYF	TGTGCTAGCAGCCTCGGGCGGACTAGCGGGATGGAGACCCAGTACTTC
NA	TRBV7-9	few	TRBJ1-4	CASSSPTANEKLFF	TGTGCCAGCAGCTCCCCAACCGCGAATGAAAAACTGTTTTTT
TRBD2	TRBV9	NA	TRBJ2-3	CASSVAVGAGERTDTQYF	TGTGCCAGCAGCGTAGCTGTGGGAGCGGGAGAGCGCACAGATACGCAGTATTTT
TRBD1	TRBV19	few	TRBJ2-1	CAAKDRQYNEQFF	TGTGCCGCTAAGGACAGGCAGTACAATGAGCAGTTCTTC
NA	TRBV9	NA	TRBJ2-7	CASSVGASYEQYF	TGTGCCAGCAGCGTAGGGGCCAGCTACGAGCAGTACTTC
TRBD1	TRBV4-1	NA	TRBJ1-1	CASSKGAALNTEAFF	TGCGCCAGCAGCAAGGGGGCGGCGTTGAACACTGAAGCTTTCTTT
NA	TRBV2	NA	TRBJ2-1	CASRPSGYNEQFF	TGTGCCAGCAGGCCTAGTGGCTACAATGAGCAGTTCTTC
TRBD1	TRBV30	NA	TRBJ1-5	CAWSVAGSGGAGQPQHF	TGTGCCTGGAGTGTCGCGGGATCAGGGGGCGCAGGTCAGCCCCAGCATTTT
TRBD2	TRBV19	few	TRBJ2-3	CARTSGRAIWYPDTQYF	TGTGCCAGAACTAGCGGGAGGGCCATATGGTATCCAGATACGCAGTATTTT
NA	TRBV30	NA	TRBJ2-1	CAWSVGWDVTPFF	TGTGCCTGGAGTGTAGGATGGGATGTAACCCCGTTCTTC
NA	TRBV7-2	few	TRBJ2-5	CASSSPGRDRTDF	TGTGCCAGCAGTTCCCCAGGCCGAGACAGGACTGACTTC
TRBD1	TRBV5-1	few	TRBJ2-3	CASSITGGTDTQYF	TGCGCCAGCAGCATCACAGGGGGCACAGATACGCAGTATTTT
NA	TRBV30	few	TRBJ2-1	CAWSRRTREQFF	TGTGCCTGGAGTCGTAGGACTCGCGAGCAGTTCTTC
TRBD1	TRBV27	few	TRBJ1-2	CATKTGSEGYTF	TGTGCCACCAAGACAGGGTCTGAAGGCTACACCTTC
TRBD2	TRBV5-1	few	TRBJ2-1	CASSSGLAGIYNEQFF	TGCGCCAGCAGCTCGGGACTAGCGGGGATCTACAATGAGCAGTTCTTC
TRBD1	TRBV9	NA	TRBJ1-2	CASSVVGQSYGYTF	TGTGCCAGCAGCGTAGTGGGACAGAGCTATGGCTACACCTTC
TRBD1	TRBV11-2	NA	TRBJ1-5	CASSFDRGNQPQHF	TGTGCCAGCAGCTTCGACAGGGGCAATCAGCCCCAGCATTTT
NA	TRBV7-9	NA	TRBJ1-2	CASSLGTSGYTF	TGTGCCAGCAGCTTAGGGACGAGTGGCTACACCTTC
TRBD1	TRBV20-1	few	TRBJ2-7	CSVIRTGEQYF	TGCAGTGTTATCCGGACAGGCGAGCAGTACTTC
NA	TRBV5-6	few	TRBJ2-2	CASSLRATNTGELFF	TGTGCCAGCAGCCTCCGGGCGACGAACACCGGGGAGCTGTTTTTT
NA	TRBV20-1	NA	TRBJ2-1	CSAANGNEQFF	TGCAGTGCCGCAAACGGGAATGAGCAGTTCTTC
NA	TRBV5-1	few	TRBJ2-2	CASSESQGGTGELFF	TGCGCCAGCAGCGAGTCACAGGGCGGCACCGGGGAGCTGTTTTTT
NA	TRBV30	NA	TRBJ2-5	CAWSSPKAQYF	TGTGCCTGGAGTAGCCCCAAGGCCCAGTACTTC
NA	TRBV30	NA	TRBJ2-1	CAWSVPRFPSREQFF	TGTGCCTGGAGTGTACCCAGGTTCCCATCTAGGGAGCAGTTCTTC
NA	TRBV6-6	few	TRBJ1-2	CARGLLDGYTF	TGTGCCAGGGGTCTCCTCGATGGCTACACCTTC
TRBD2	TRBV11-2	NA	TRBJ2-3	CASSQIYLAGAGTDTQYF	TGTGCCAGCAGCCAGATATATCTAGCGGGAGCAGGCACAGATACGCAGTATTTT
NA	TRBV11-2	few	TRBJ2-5	CASSRAQETQYF	TGTGCCAGCAGCAGGGCCCAAGAGACCCAGTACTTC
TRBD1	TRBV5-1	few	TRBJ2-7	CASSVTGTGITYEQYF	TGCGCCAGCAGCGTAACCGGGACAGGGATTACCTACGAGCAGTACTTC
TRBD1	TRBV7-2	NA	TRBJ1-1	CASSSQGVPNTEAFF	TGTGCCAGCAGCTCCCAGGGGGTGCCCAACACTGAAGCTTTCTTT
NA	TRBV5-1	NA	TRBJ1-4	CASSTRAGNEKLFF	TGCGCCAGCAGCACCAGGGCCGGGAATGAAAAACTGTTTTTT
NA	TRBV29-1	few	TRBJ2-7	CSVGAGLAEEQYF	TGCAGCGTTGGGGCAGGGTTGGCGGAAGAGCAGTACTTC
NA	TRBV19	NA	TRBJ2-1	CASTRWSASEQFF	TGTGCCAGTACACGATGGTCGGCCAGTGAGCAGTTCTTC
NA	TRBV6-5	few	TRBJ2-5	CASSFQGPQETQYF	TGTGCCAGCAGTTTCCAGGGACCTCAAGAGACCCAGTACTTC
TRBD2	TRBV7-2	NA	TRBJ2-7	CASSSGLAAYEQYF	TGTGCCAGCAGCTCTGGACTAGCAGCCTACGAGCAGTACTTC
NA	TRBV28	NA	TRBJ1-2	CASSPVSYGYTF	TGTGCCAGCAGCCCAGTCAGCTATGGCTACACCTTC
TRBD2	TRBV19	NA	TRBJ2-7	CASSMGGATASYEQYF	TGTGCCAGTAGTATGGGAGGGGCTACCGCCTCCTACGAGCAGTACTTC
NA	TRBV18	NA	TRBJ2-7	CASSQVGTALFTEQYF	TGTGCCAGCTCACAAGTGGGGACCGCCTTGTTCACCGAGCAGTACTTC
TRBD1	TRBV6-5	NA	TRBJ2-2	CASKSGQGTGELFF	TGTGCCAGCAAATCGGGACAGGGAACCGGGGAGCTGTTTTTT
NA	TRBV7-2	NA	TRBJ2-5	CASRLGPGWAQYF	TGTGCCAGCAGACTGGGTCCGGGTTGGGCCCAGTACTTC
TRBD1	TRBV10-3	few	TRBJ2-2	CAVQPGTGNTGELFF	TGTGCCGTGCAGCCCGGGACAGGGAACACCGGGGAGCTGTTTTTT
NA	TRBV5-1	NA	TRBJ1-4	CASSLQPGGEKLFF	TGCGCCAGCAGCTTACAACCGGGAGGCGAAAAACTGTTTTTT
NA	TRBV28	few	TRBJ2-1	CASSLGSVQNNEQFF	TGTGCCAGCAGTTTAGGTTCGGTACAGAACAATGAGCAGTTCTTC
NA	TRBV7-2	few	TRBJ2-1	CASSLSRGFLNEQFF	TGTGCCAGCAGCTTATCGAGGGGGTTCCTCAATGAGCAGTTCTTC
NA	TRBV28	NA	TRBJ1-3	CASSSGALSGNTIYF	TGTGCCAGCAGTTCAGGGGCCCTTTCTGGAAACACCATATATTTT
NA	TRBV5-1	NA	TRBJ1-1	CASTPRGEAFF	TGCGCCAGCACCCCCAGGGGCGAAGCTTTCTTT
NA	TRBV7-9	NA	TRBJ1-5	CASSLARDQPQHF	TGTGCCAGCAGCTTAGCCCGGGATCAGCCCCAGCATTTT
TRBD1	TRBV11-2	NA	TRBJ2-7	CASSLGTGAAYEQYF	TGTGCCAGCAGCTTAGGGACAGGGGCCGCCTACGAGCAGTACTTC
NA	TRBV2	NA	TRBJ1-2	CASSVERGYTF	TGTGCCAGCAGCGTAGAGAGGGGCTACACCTTC
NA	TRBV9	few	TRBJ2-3	CASSVGGIGFTDTQYF	TGTGCCAGCAGCGTAGGAGGGATAGGCTTCACAGATACGCAGTATTTT
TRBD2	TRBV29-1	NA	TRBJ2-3	CSVGGGIKSTDTQYF	TGCAGCGTTGGCGGGGGAATCAAGAGCACAGATACGCAGTATTTT
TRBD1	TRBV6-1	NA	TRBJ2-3	CASNNRGLGDTQYF	TGTGCCAGCAATAACAGGGGGCTGGGAGATACGCAGTATTTT
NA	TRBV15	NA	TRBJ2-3	CATSRGGNTDTQYF	TGTGCCACCAGCAGAGGCGGTAACACAGATACGCAGTATTTT
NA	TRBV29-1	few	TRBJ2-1	CSVQGLLGSAGNEQFF	TGCAGCGTTCAGGGGCTTCTCGGGAGCGCTGGGAATGAGCAGTTCTTC
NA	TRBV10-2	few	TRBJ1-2	CASRTPDGYTF	TGCGCCAGCAGGACCCCGGATGGCTACACCTTC
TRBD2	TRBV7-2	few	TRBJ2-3	CASSLGLAGSDTQYF	TGTGCCAGCAGCTTGGGGCTAGCGGGGTCAGATACGCAGTATTTT
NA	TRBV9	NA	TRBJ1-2	CASSDPTGGYGYTF	TGTGCCAGCAGCGACCCCACGGGGGGCTATGGCTACACCTTC
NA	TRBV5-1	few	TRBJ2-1	CASSLDQHNEQFF	TGCGCCAGCAGCTTGGATCAACACAATGAGCAGTTCTTC
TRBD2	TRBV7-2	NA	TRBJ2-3	CASTERRLAGVDTQYF	TGTGCCAGCACAGAACGACGACTAGCGGGGGTAGATACGCAGTATTTT
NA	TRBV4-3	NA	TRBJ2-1	CASTLDRDHNEQFF	TGCGCCAGCACCCTAGATAGGGACCACAATGAGCAGTTCTTC